The rows below give T cell receptor beta chains drawn from one sample of a study of blood T cell repertoires in COVID-19. Using immunoSEQ multiplex PCR, the repertoire was profiled, and TCRdb retains in-frame clones only, with some absent. Found here are roughly 260,000 clones, less than 85% of them singletons; the top ten hold more than 4.5%. Sequencing was done on a sample of peripheral blood. These receptors were taken from a woman over 75 with active or convalescent COVID-19. CDR3s include the opening cysteine and the closing phenylalanine or tryptophan. D genes are given only for firm matches. The size of a clone is reported for some rows only, either as once, few or many, or as a class for expanded clones.

TGTGCCAGCGGGAAGGACAGGGACTCACCCCTCCACTTT	CASGKDRDSPLHF	TRBJ1-6	-	TRBV11-3	TRBD1
TGCAGCGTTCAAGATTATTCTGGAAACACCATATATTTT	CSVQDYSGNTIYF	TRBJ1-3	-	TRBV29-1	-
TGTGCCAGCAGCAACTCAGGGTGGGCTAATGAAAAACTGTTTTTT	CASSNSGWANEKLFF	TRBJ1-4	-	TRBV7-2	-
TGTGCCAGCAGTTTGGCAGGTTACCAGCCCCAGCATTTT	CASSLAGYQPQHF	TRBJ1-5	-	TRBV12-3/TRBV12-4	-
TGCGCCAGCAGTGAAAGGGACTCAGACACTGAAGCTTTCTTT	CASSERDSDTEAFF	TRBJ1-1	-	TRBV10-1	-
TGTGCCAGCAGCTACCGACAGAGTCAAGAGACCCAGTACTTC	CASSYRQSQETQYF	TRBJ2-5	-	TRBV7-9	-
TGTGCCAGCAGCCCCCGAAGAACAACTAACTATGGCTACACCTTC	CASSPRRTTNYGYTF	TRBJ1-2	-	TRBV6-5	-
TGTGCCAGCAGTGGCACCCAAAAGACCCAGTACTTC	CASSGTQKTQYF	TRBJ2-5	-	TRBV28	-
TGTGCCAGCAGCGCACTAGCGGGGGGGCCTCGAGAGACCCAGTACTTC	CASSALAGGPRETQYF	TRBJ2-5	-	TRBV7-7	TRBD2
TGTGCCAGCAGTGGACAGGGGGCGTTGAGCAATCAGCCCCAGCATTTT	CASSGQGALSNQPQHF	TRBJ1-5	-	TRBV2	TRBD1
TGTGCCAGTAGGCAGACAGGGTGGCCGGGCAATGAGCAGTTCTTC	CASRQTGWPGNEQFF	TRBJ2-1	-	TRBV19	TRBD1
TGTGCCAGTAACGGGAGGTTCTCTGGGGCCAACGTCCTGACTTTC	CASNGRFSGANVLTF	TRBJ2-6	-	TRBV19	TRBD2
TGTGCCAGCAGTGAGGTGCGGGGGGCCTCCTACAATGAGCAGTTCTTC	CASSEVRGASYNEQFF	TRBJ2-1	-	TRBV2	TRBD2
TGTGCCAGCAGCTTCAGGGGGAACACTGAAGCTTTCTTT	CASSFRGNTEAFF	TRBJ1-1	once	TRBV11-3	-
TGTGCCAGCAGACGGGACAGGGGGGGTCATGAAGCTTTCTTT	CASRRDRGGHEAFF	TRBJ1-1	-	TRBV28	TRBD1
TGTGCCAGCAAGAGAGCGGTTGTCTACGAGCAGTACTTC	CASKRAVVYEQYF	TRBJ2-7	-	TRBV2	-
TGTGCCAGCAGCCAACAGGGACTAGCGGGAATTAGCACAGATACGCAGTATTTT	CASSQQGLAGISTDTQYF	TRBJ2-3	-	TRBV5-4	TRBD2
TGCGCCAGCAGCTTTTCGGGGGATGGCTACACCTTC	CASSFSGDGYTF	TRBJ1-2	-	TRBV5-1	-
TGTGCCAGCAGCGCAACAACTAGCGTGGGCGGGGAGCTGTTTTTT	CASSATTSVGGELFF	TRBJ2-2	-	TRBV9	TRBD2
TGTGCCAGCAGCTGGGGGACAGGGTGGGAGCAGTACTTC	CASSWGTGWEQYF	TRBJ2-7	-	TRBV11-2	TRBD1
TGTGCCAGCAGCAAATATGGGGGCGGGAGAGGCACAGATACGCAGTATTTT	CASSKYGGGRGTDTQYF	TRBJ2-3	-	TRBV5-4	-
TGTGCCAGCAGTTTATGGTCAGGGTCTGAAGCTTTCTTT	CASSLWSGSEAFF	TRBJ1-1	few	TRBV12-3/TRBV12-4	-
TGTGCCAGCAGCTCCCGGACCACCGCAGGGGGCGGGGAGTCTGGGGCCAACGTCCTGACTTTC	CASSSRTTAGGGESGANVLTF	TRBJ2-6	-	TRBV13	TRBD1
TGTGCCAGCAGTGGGGGTTCGGCAGGGGGCGTGCGGCCCCTCCACTTT	CASSGGSAGGVRPLHF	TRBJ1-6	-	TRBV28	TRBD1
TGTGCCAGCAGGGCCCAGGGGGCTTCTATGAACACTGAAGCTTTCTTT	CASRAQGASMNTEAFF	TRBJ1-1	-	TRBV28	TRBD1
TGTGCCAGCTCAGCATTAGATCGGAACACTGAAGCTTTCTTT	CASSALDRNTEAFF	TRBJ1-1	-	TRBV18	-
TGTGCCAGCAGTGAGGCACTAGCGGGGGGCCCAGAGACCCAGTACTTC	CASSEALAGGPETQYF	TRBJ2-5	few	TRBV2	TRBD2
TGTGCCAGCAGTTACAAGCGGGGGGGCCGGAATGAGCAGTTCTTC	CASSYKRGGRNEQFF	TRBJ2-1	-	TRBV6-6	TRBD2